This TCR beta chain is from a study of T cells in Graves' hyperthyroidism and ophthalmopathy. Study in general: Peripheral blood was obtained at initial diagnosis, preceding any treatment.

Diagnostic assessment was based on clinical symptoms, serum thyroxine and TRAb, thyroid ultrasound and orbital computed tomography. Amplification of TCR beta CDR3 regions was performed using RNA transcripts as template. The HTBI primer set was used in a first-round RT-PCR of the TCR CDR3. TCRdb redid the calling of the multiplex PCR reads with MiXCR, one entry per CDR3 protein. The sample lists approximately 560,000 distinct CDR3 sequences, approximately 14% occurring once. CDR1 and CDR2 from the germline V gene are SNHLY and FYNNEI. Trimming pared 7 bases from V and 3 bases from J, leaving 10 bases between. The CDR3 is made up of 13 amino acids. This clonotype came up many times.

This sequence originates from a woman aged 30 to 39 with Graves' hyperthyroidism. The sequenced sample was blood. The rearrangement joins TRBV2 to TRBJ1-5; D gene ambiguous. The CDR3 nucleotides are TGTGCCAGCACCTGGGATTTCAATCAGCCCCAGCATTTT. Translation: CASTWDFNQPQHF. Looking up the rest from reference TRBV2 and TRBJ1-5 gives the full variable domain: EPEVTQTPSHQVTQMGQEVILRCVPISNHLYFYWYRQILGQKVEFLVSFYNNEISEKSEIFDDQFSVERPDGSNFTLKIRSTKLEDSAMYFCASTWDFNQPQHFGDGTRLSIL.